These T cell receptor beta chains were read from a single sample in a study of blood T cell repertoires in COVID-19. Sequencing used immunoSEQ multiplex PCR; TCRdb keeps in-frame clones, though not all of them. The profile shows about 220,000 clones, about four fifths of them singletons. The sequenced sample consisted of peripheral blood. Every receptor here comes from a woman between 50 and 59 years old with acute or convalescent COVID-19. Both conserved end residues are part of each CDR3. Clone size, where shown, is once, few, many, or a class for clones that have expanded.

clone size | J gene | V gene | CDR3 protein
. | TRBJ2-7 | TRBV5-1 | CASSLVGLNSYEQYF
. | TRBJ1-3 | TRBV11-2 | CASSPDREHTIYF
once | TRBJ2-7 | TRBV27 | CASSLGRDYEQYF
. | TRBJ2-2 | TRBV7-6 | CASSLSAYSGGHYTGELFF
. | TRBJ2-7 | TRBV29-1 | CSVEIGRAGEEQYF
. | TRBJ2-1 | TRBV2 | CASRGLAGGGNEQFF
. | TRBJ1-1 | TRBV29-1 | CSVWTRANTEAFF
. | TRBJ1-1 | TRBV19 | CASATTRTEPNSEAFF
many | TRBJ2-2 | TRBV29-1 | CSVEDQGTGELFF
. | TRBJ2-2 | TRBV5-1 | CASSPTSGRLSGELFF
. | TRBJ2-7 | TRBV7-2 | CASSLLAGGDEQYF
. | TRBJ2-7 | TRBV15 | CATSRDLAYEQYF
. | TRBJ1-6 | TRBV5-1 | CASRDGERSPLHF
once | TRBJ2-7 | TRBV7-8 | CASSLATGGSYEQYF